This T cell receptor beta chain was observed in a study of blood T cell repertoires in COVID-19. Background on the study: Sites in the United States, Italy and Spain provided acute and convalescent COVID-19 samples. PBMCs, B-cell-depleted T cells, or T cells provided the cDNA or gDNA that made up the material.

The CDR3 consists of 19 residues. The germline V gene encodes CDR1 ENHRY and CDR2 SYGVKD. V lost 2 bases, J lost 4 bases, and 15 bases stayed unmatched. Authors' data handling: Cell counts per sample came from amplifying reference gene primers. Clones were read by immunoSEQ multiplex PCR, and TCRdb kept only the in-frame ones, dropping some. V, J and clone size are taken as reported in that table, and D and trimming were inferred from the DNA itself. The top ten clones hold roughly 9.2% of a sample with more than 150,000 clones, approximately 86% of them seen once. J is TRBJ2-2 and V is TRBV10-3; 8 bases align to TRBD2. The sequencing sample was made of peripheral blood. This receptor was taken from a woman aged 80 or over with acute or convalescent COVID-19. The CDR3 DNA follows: TGTGCCATCAGTGAGGGGCCACCCGGGACTAGGTGGAGCACCGGGGAGCTGTTTTTT. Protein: CAISEGPPGTRWSTGELFF.